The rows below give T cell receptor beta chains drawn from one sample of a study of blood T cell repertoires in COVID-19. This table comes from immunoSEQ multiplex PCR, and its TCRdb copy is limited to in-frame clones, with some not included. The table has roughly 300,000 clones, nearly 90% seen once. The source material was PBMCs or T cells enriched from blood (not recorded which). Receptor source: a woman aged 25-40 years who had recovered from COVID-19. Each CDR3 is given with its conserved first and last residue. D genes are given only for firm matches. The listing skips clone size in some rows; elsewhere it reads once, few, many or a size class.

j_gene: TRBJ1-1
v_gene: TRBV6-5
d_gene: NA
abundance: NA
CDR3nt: TGTGCCAGCAGTCGACCGGGATGGGGGAACACTGAAGCTTTCTTT
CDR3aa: CASSRPGWGNTEAFF

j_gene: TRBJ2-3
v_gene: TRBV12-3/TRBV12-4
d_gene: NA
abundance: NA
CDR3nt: TGTGCCAGCAGTTTTGGAGGAGATACGCAGTATTTT
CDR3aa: CASSFGGDTQYF

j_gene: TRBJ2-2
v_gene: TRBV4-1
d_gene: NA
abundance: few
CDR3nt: TGCGCCAGCAGCCAAGTGAGGGCCCCGGGGGAGCTGTTTTTT
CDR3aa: CASSQVRAPGELFF

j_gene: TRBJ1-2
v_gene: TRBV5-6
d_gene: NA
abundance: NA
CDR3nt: TGTGCCAGCAGCACAGACAGGCGGAACTATGGCTACACCTTC
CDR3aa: CASSTDRRNYGYTF

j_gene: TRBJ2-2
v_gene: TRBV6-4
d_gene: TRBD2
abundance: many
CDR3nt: TGTGCCAGCAGTCTAGCGGGTGACACCGGGGAGCTGTTTTTT
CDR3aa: CASSLAGDTGELFF

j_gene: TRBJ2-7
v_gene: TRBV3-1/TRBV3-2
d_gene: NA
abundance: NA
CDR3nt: TGTGCCAGCAGCCAAGATGATTTAGGTATCCGCACCCGACACCAATATTACGAGCAGTACTTC
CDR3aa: CASSQDDLGIRTRHQYYEQYF

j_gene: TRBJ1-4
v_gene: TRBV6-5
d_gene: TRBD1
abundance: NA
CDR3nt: TGTGCCAGCAGTCGGACAGGGGGCACGGAAAAACTGTTTTTT
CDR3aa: CASSRTGGTEKLFF

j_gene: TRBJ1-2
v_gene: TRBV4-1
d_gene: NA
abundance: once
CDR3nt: TGCGCCAGCAGCTCATGGACAGAGCCTAACTATGGCTACACCTTC
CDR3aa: CASSSWTEPNYGYTF

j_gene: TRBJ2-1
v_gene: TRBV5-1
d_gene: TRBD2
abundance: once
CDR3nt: TGCGCCAGCAGCTTGGCTCCAGCGGGGGGGTACAATGAGCAGTTCTTC
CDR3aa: CASSLAPAGGYNEQFF

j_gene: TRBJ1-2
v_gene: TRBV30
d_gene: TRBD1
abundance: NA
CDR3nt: TGTGCCTGGAGCCCCGACAGGGCGGACGGCTACACCTTC
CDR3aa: CAWSPDRADGYTF

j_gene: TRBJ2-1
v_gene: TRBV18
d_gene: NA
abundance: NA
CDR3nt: TGTGCCAGCTCACCACGAGGTCTGTCCCACCGCAGAGGGCTTGAGCAGTTCTTC
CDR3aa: CASSPRGLSHRRGLEQFF

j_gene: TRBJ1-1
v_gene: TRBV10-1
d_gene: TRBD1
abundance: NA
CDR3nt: TGCGCCAGCAGTGAGCGGACAGGGGGCGGCACTGAAGCTTTCTTT
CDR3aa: CASSERTGGGTEAFF

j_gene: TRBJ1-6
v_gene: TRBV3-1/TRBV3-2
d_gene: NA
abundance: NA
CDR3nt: TGTGCCAGCCGGGAGGTCGGTATTGATTCACCCCTCCACTTT
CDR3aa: CASREVGIDSPLHF

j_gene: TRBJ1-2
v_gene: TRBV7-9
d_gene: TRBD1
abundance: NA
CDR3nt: TGTGCCAGCAGCGACCGGGACAGGGATGGCTACACCTTC
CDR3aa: CASSDRDRDGYTF

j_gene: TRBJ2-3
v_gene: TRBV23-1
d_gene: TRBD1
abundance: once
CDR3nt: TGCGCCAGCAGTCCCCGAGTGAACAGGGGGCAGGTAGATACGCAGTATTTT
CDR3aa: CASSPRVNRGQVDTQYF

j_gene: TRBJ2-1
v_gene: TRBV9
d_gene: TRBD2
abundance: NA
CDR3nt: TGTGCCAGCAGCGTCGGAAGACTAGCGGGGGAGTATGAGCAGTTCTTC
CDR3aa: CASSVGRLAGEYEQFF

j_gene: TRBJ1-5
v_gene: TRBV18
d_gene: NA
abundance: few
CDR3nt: TGTGCCAGCTCACCCGATATCGAAGGCAGGGGAAGCAATCAGCCCCAGCATTTT
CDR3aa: CASSPDIEGRGSNQPQHF

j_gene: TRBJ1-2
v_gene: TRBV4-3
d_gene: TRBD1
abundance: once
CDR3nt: TGCGCCAGCAGCCATGACACACAGGGGGCACGAGGCTACACCTTC
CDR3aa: CASSHDTQGARGYTF

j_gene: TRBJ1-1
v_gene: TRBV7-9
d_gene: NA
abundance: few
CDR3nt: TGTGCCAGCAGCTTAGCGGTGGGACCAGGGCAGGGGCCCACTGAAGCTTTCTTT
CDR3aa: CASSLAVGPGQGPTEAFF

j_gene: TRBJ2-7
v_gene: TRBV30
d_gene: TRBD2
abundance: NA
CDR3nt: TGTGCCTGGAGCTTCAGCGGGGGGATAAGCGAGCAGTACTTC
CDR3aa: CAWSFSGGISEQYF

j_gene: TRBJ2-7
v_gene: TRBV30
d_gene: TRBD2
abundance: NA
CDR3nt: TGTGCCTGGACCAGCGGGGCTTCGTTTGAGCAGTACTTC
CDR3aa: CAWTSGASFEQYF

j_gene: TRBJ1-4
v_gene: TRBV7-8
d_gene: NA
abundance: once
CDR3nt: TGTGCCAGCACCGGGAGGGGGTCCACAGCTGAAAAACTGTTTTTT
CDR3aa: CASTGRGSTAEKLFF

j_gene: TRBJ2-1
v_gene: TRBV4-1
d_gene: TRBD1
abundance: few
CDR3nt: TGCGCCAGCAGCCAGGGACAGGGGGCCTGGAATGAGCAGTTCTTC
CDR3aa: CASSQGQGAWNEQFF

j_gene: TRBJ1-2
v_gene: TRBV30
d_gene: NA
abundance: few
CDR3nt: TGTGCCTGGAACCCGGGTCGAACACAGGCTTATGGCTACACCTTC
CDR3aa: CAWNPGRTQAYGYTF

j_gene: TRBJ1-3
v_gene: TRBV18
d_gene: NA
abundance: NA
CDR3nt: TGTGCCAGCTCTAGTGGGACACCGAACTCTGGAAACACCATATATTTT
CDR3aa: CASSSGTPNSGNTIYF

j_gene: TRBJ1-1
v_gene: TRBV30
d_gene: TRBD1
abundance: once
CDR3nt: TGTGCCTTACAGGGGGGCACTGAAGCTTTCTTT
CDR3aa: CALQGGTEAFF

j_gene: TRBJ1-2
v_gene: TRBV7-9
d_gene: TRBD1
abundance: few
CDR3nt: TGTGCCAGCAGCCTTCGGGACAGGGGGAACTATGGCTACACCTTC
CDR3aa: CASSLRDRGNYGYTF

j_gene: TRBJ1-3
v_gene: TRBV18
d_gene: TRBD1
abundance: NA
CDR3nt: TGTGCCAGCAGAGACCGGGACAGCCCTTCTGGAAACACCATATATTTT
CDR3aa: CASRDRDSPSGNTIYF

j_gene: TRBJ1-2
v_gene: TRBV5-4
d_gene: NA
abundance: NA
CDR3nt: TGTGCCAGCAGCACTAGGCAGGGGCGCGACTATGGCTACACCTTC
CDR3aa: CASSTRQGRDYGYTF

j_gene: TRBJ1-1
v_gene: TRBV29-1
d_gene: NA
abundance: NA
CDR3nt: TGCAGCGTTCGGAGGGAAGGGGCTGAAGCTTTCTTT
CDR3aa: CSVRREGAEAFF

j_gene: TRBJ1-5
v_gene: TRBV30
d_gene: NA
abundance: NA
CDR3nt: TGTGCCTGGAGTCATCAGGTGGGGAGAGCGCCCCAGCATTTT
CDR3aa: CAWSHQVGRAPQHF

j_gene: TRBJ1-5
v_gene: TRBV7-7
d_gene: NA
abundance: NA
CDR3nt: TGTGCTAGCAGTACCGGGGAAGGACAGCCCCAGCATTTT
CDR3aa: CASSTGEGQPQHF

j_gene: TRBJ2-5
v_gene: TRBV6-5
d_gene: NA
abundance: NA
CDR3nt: TGTGCCAGCAATAGGGGCTGGGAGACCCAGTACTTC
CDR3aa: CASNRGWETQYF

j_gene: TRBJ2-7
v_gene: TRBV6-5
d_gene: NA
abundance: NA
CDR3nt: TGTGCCAGCAGTTCCTACCCCCCGTCCTACGAGCAGTACTTC
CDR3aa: CASSSYPPSYEQYF

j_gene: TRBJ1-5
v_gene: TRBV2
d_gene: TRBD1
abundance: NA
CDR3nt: TGTGCCAGCAGGTCCGGGACAGGGGGTTCTCAGCCCCAGCATTTT
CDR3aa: CASRSGTGGSQPQHF

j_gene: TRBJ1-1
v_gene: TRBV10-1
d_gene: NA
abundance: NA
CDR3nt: TGCGCCAGCAGTGAGTCCGGTTGGGGAGGGTTCTCTGAAGCTTTCTTT
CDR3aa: CASSESGWGGFSEAFF

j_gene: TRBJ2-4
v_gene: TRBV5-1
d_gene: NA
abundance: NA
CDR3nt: TGCGCCAGCAGCTTTTCTCAGGGCGCCAAAAACATTCAGTACTTC
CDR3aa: CASSFSQGAKNIQYF

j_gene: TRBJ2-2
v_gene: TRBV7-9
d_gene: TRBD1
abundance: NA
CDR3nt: TGTGCCAGCAGCCCGAGGGACAGGTCTGCCGGGGAGCTGTTTTTT
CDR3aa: CASSPRDRSAGELFF

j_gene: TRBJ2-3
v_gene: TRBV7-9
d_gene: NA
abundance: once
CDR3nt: TGTGCCAGCAGCTCCGGGGCGGGGGCGTCCGATACGCAGTATTTT
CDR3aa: CASSSGAGASDTQYF

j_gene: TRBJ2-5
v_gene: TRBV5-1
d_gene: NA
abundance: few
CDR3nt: TGCGCCAGCAGCCCAGGGGAGACCCAGTACTTC
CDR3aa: CASSPGETQYF

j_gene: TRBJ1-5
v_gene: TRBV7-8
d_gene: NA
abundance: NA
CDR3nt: TGTGCCAGCAGCTTCCAGGGTGGGCTCAATCAGCCCCAGCATTTT
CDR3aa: CASSFQGGLNQPQHF

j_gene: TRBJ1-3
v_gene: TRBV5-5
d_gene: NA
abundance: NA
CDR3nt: TGTGCCAGCAGCTTGGTTTTAGGGGAGGTTGGAAACACCATATATTTT
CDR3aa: CASSLVLGEVGNTIYF

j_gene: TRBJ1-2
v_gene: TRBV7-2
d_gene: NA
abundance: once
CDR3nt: TGTGCCAGCAGCTTAGCCCAAACCCTAAGATATGGCTACACCTTC
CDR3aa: CASSLAQTLRYGYTF

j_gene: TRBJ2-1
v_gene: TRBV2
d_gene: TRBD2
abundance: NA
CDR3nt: TGTGCCACTTGGGGAGGGCTGGATGAGCAGTTCTTC
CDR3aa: CATWGGLDEQFF

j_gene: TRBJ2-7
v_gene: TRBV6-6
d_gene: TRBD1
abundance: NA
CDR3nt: TGTGCCAGCAGTTACGCGCGACAGGGATCGGACGAGCAGTACTTC
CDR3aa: CASSYARQGSDEQYF

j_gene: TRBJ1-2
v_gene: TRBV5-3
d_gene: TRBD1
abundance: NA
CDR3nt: TGTGCCAGAAGCCTGGTATACTGGGACAGGGGCACCGTGGGGTATGGCTACACCTTC
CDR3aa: CARSLVYWDRGTVGYGYTF

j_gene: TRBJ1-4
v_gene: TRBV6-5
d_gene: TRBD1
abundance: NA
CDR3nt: TGTGCCAGCGACCTGAACAGGGGTAATGAAAAACTGTTTTTT
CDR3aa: CASDLNRGNEKLFF

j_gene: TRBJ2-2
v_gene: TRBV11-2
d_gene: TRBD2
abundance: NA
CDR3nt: TGTGCCAGCAGCCGGGGGGACACCGGGGAGCTGTTTTTT
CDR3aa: CASSRGDTGELFF

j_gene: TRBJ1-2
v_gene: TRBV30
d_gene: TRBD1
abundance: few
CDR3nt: TGTGCCTGGAGTGGGGGGTGGACAGGGCCCGAAAACTATGGCTACACCTTC
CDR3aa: CAWSGGWTGPENYGYTF

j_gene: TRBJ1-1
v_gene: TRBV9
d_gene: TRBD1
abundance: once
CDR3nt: TGTGCCAGCAGCGCCCGGGACAGGGGTTCCACTGAAGCTTTCTTT
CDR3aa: CASSARDRGSTEAFF

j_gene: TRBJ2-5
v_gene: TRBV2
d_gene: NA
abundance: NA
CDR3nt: TGTGCCAGCAGAGGGACACCGAACCAAGAGACCCAGTACTTC
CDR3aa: CASRGTPNQETQYF

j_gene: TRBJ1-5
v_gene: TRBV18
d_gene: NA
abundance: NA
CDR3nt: TGTGCCAGCTCACCAGGACGGGACAATCAGCCCCAGCATTTT
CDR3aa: CASSPGRDNQPQHF

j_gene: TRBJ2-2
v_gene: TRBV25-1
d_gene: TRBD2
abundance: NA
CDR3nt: TGTGCCAGCACCAGTGGGACTAGCGGGACTTCGAGCACCGGGGAGCTGTTTTTT
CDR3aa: CASTSGTSGTSSTGELFF

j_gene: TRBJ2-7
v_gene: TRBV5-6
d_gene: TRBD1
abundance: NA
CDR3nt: TGTGCCAGCAGCACGGACAGGGGGGGAGTGTACGAGCAGTACTTC
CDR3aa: CASSTDRGGVYEQYF

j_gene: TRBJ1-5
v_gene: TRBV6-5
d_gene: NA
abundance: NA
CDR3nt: TGTGCCAGCGTCGGGGGGATGTCCAATCAGCCCCAGCATTTT
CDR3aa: CASVGGMSNQPQHF

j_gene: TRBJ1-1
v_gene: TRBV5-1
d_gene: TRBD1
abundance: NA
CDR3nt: TGCGCCAGCAGCTCCACCCGGGACAGGGGTCACACTGAAGCTTTCTTT
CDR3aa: CASSSTRDRGHTEAFF